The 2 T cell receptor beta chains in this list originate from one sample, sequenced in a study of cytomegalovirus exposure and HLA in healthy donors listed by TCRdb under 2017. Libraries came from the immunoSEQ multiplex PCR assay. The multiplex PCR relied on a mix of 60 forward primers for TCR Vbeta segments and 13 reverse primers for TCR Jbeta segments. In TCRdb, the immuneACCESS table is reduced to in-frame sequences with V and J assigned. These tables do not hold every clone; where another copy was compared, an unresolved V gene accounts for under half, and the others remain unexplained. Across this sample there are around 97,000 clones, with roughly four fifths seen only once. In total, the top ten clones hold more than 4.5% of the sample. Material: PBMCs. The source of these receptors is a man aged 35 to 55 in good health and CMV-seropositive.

In DNA, the CDR3 is TGTGCCAGCAGCCTCCTCGGACAGTTCACTGGAAACACCATATATTTT. Amino acids: CASSLLGQFTGNTIYF. The genes are TRBV7-2 and TRBJ1-3; possibly TRBD1 for D (6 bases). V lost 5 bases and J 2 bases, leaving 16 bases between the germline ends. The CDR3 extends over 16 amino acids. CDR1 and CDR2 from the germline V gene are SGHTA and FQGNSA.

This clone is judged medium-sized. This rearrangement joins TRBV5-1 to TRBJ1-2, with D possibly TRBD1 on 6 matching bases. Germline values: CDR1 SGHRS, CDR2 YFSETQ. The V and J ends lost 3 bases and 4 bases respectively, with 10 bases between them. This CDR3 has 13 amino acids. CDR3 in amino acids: CASSWDKAYGYTF. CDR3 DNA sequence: TGCGCCAGCAGCTGGGACAAGGCCTATGGCTACACCTTC.